Described below is a single TCR beta chain sequence and its context. Its specificity is not known. Germline CDR1 is KGHSH and CDR2 is LQKENI. CDR3 length: 14 amino acids. V lost 2 bases to trimming and J lost 8 bases, with 13 bases between them. The sample originates from a study of graft-versus-host responses after intestinal transplantation. Across the study: Recipients underwent multivisceral, liver-intestinal, or isolated intestinal transplants. Every one of the recipients received anti-thymocyte globulin induction and afterwards took tacrolimus and steroids for 3 to 4 years.

General study findings and limits: There were GvH clones found in recipient marrow, and some of them appeared first in ileum or blood. Early post-transplant falls in HvG clones accompanied the peak levels of circulating GvH clones.

TCRdb's table, derived via immunoSEQ multiplex PCR, lists solely in-frame clones and lacks some. Among almost 55,000 clones listed, 91% were seen once. Material: PBMCs, obtained roughly 660 days after intestinal transplant. The chain combines TRBV18 with TRBJ1-3; D is perhaps TRBD1 (6 bases). The origin of this receptor is a human patient who received an intestinal transplant, so some T cells may come from the graft donor. This CDR3 is CASSPSDSVDTIYF. CDR3 bases: TGTGCCAGCTCACCATCGGACAGTGTGGACACCATATATTTT.